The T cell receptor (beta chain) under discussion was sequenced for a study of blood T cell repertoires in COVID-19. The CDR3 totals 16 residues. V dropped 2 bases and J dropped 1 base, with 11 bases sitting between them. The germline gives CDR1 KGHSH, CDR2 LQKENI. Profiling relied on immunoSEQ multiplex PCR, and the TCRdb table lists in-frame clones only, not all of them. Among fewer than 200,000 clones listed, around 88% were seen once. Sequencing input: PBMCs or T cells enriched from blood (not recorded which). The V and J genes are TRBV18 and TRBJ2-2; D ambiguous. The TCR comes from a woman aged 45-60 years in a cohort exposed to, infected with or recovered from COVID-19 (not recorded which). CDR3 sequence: CASSPIPVENTGELFF. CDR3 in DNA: TGTGCCAGCTCACCAATTCCGGTTGAGAACACCGGGGAGCTGTTTTTT.